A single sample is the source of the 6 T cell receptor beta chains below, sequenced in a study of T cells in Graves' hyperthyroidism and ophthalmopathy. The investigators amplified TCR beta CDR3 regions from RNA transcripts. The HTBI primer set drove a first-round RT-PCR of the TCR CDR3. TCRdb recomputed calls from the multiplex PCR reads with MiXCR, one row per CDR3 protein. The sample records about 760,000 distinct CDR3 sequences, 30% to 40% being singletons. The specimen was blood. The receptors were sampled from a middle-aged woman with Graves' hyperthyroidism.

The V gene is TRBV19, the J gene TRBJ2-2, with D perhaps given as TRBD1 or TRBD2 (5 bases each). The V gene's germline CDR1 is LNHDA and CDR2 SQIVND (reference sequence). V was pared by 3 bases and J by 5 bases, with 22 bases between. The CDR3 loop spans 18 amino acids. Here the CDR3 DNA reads TGTGCCAGTAGTATCGAACTACGGGGACGGACACTTACCGGGGAGCTGTTTTTT. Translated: CASSIELRGRTLTGELFF.

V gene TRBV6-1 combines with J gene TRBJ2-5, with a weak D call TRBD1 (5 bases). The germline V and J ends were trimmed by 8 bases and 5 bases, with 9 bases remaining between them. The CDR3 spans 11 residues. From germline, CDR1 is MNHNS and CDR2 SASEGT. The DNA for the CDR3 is TGTGCCAGCCTATCAGGGGAGACCCAGTACTTC. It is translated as CASLSGETQYF.

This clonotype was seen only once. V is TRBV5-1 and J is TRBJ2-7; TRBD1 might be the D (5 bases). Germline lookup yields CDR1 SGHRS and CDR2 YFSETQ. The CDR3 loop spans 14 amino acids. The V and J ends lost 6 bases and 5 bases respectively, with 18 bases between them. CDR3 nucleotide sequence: TGCGCCAGCAACTATATTACCAGGGCGGACGAGCAGTACTTC. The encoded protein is CASNYITRADEQYF.

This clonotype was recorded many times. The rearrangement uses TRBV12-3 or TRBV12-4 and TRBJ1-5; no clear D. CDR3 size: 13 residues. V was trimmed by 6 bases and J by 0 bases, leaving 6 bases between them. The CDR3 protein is CASSPYSNQPQHF. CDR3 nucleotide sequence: TGTGCCAGCAGCCCATATAGCAATCAGCCCCAGCATTTT.

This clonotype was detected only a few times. The CDR3 sequence: CASRPQGAGQPQHF. In DNA form, the CDR3 reads TGTGCCAGCAGGCCACAGGGGGCAGGCCAGCCCCAGCATTTT. V usage is TRBV6-6 and J usage is TRBJ1-5, with 9 bases aligning to TRBD1. This CDR3 has 14 residues. CDR1 and CDR2 (germline): MNHNY, SVGAGI (reference sequence). Losses at the gene ends were 6 bases for V and 7 bases for J; bases not matched to a gene: 7.

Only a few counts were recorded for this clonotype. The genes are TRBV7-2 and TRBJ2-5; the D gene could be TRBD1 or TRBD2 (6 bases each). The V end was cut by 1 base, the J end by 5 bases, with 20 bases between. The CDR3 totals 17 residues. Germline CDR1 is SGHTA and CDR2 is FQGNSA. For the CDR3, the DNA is TGTGCCAGCAGCTTAGTAGAGTGGCGGGTAGGGGGGGAGACCCAGTACTTC. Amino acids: CASSLVEWRVGGETQYF.